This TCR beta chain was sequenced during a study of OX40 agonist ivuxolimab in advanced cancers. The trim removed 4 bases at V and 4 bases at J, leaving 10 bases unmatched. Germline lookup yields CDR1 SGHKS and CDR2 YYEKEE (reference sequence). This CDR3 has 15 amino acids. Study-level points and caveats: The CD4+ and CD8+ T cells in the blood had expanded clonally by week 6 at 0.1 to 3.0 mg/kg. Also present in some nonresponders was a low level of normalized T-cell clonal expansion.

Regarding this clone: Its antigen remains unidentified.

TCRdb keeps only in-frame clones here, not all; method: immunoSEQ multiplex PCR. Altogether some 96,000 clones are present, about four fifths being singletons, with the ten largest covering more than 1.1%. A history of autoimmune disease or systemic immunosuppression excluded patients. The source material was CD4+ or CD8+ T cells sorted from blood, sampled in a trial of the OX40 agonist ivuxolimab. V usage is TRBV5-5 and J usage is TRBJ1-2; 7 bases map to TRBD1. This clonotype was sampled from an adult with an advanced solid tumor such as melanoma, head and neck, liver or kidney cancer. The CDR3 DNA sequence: TGTGCCAGCAGCGGGGACCGGGACAGACTCTATGGCTACACCTTC. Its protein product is CASSGDRDRLYGYTF.